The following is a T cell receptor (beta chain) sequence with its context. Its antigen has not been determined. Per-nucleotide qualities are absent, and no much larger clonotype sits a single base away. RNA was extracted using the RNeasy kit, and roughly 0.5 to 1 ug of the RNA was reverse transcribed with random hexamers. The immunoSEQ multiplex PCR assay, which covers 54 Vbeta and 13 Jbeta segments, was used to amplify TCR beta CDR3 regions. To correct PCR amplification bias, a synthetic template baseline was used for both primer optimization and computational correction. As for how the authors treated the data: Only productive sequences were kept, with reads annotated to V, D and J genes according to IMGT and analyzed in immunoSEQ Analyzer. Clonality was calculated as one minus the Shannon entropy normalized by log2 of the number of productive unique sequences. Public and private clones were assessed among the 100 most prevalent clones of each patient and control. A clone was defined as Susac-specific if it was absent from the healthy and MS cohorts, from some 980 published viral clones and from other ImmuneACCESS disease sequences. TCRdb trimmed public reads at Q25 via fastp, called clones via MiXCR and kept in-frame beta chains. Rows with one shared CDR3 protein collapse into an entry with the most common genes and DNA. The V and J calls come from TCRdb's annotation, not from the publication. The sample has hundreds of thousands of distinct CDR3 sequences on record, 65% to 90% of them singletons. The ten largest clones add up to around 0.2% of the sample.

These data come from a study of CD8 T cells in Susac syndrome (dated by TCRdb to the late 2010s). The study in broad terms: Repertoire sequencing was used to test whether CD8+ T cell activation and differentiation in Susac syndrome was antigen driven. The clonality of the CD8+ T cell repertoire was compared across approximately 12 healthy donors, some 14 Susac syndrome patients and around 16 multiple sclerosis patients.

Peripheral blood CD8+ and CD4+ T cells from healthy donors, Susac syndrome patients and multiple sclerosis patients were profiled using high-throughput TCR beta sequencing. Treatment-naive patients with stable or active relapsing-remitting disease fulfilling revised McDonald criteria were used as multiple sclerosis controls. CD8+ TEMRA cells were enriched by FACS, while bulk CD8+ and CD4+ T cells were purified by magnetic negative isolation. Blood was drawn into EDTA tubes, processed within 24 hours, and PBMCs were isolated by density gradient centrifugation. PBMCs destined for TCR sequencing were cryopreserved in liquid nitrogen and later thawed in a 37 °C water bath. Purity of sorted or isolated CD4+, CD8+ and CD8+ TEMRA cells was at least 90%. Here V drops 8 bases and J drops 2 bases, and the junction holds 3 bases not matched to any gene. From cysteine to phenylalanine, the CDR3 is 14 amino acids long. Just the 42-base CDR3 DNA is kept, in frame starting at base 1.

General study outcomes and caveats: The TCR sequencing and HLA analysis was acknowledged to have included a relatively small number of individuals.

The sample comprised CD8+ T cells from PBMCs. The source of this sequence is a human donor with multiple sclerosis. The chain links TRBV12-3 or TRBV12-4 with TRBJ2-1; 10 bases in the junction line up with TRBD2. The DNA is TGTGCCAGCCGGACTAGCGGAACCTACAATGAGCAGTTCTTC. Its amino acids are CASRTSGTYNEQFF.